A selection of T cell receptor beta chains follows, all from one sample in a study of long-term antiretroviral therapy in people with HIV. The table came from immunoSEQ multiplex PCR; TCRdb's copy has only in-frame clones and leaves some out. There are tens of thousands of clones in the sample; just under 85% occur only once, and about 5% lies in the top ten. This specimen was unsorted PBMCs, taken 0.7 years before starting antiretroviral therapy. These receptors were obtained from a man aged 25-40 years with HIV. Both conserved end residues are part of each CDR3. A D gene is named only where the DNA matches it firmly. Size values are once, few and many counts, or a class for expanded clones, and some rows have none.

cdr3_length	v_call	d_call	j_call	clone_size	cdr3_nt	cdr3_aa
13	TRBV9	.	TRBJ2-7	.	TGTGCCAGCAGCTGGGACTCAAACTACGAGCAGTACTTC	CASSWDSNYEQYF
15	TRBV9	.	TRBJ2-1	.	TGTGCCAGCAGTCCTCGAGCGTCCTCCTACAATGAGCAGTTCTTC	CASSPRASSYNEQFF
14	TRBV29-1	.	TRBJ1-2	.	TGCAGCGTTATACAGGCAGCCGCTAACTATGGCTACACCTTC	CSVIQAAANYGYTF
11	TRBV5-5	.	TRBJ1-1	once	TGTGCCAGCAGCTTCGGGAACGGAGCTTTCTTT	CASSFGNGAFF
14	TRBV19	.	TRBJ1-2	medium-sized	TGTGCCAGTAGTTTCATGGGATACGACTATGGCTACACCTTC	CASSFMGYDYGYTF
14	TRBV28	.	TRBJ1-3	.	TGTGCCACCCGAGACGCCAGCTCTGGAAACACCATATATTTT	CATRDASSGNTIYF
16	TRBV4-1	.	TRBJ2-5	once	TGCGCCAGCAGCCAAGATGGGGCAGGGACATGGGAGACCCAGTACTTC	CASSQDGAGTWETQYF
15	TRBV7-3	.	TRBJ2-2	.	TGTGCCAGCAGCTCCCCAGGGAACTCAGGGGGGGAGCTGTTTTTT	CASSSPGNSGGELFF
14	TRBV7-2	.	TRBJ2-7	.	TGTGCCAGCAGCCACAGGGAGGGGGCCTACGAGCAGTACTTC	CASSHREGAYEQYF
14	TRBV30	TRBD1	TRBJ1-5	.	TGTGCCTTCCAAGGGACAGCGGACAATCAGCCCCAGCATTTT	CAFQGTADNQPQHF
14	TRBV7-8	.	TRBJ2-7	once	TGTGCCAGCCAGAGGGACCTCGGGTCCTACGAGCAGTACTTC	CASQRDLGSYEQYF
15	TRBV6-6	.	TRBJ2-6	once	TGTGCCAGCAGTTACTTAGAGTCTGGGGCCAACGTCCTGACTTTC	CASSYLESGANVLTF